A single TCR beta chain is shown here with its context. Stated treatment: around 19 received Ad26.COV2.S at low or high dose, single or two shots; 5 received placebo; per-sample allocation not given. Material that was analyzed had been drawn on day 63 after the first vaccine or placebo injection. Wuhan-strain spike was delivered by a replication-incompetent Ad26 vector. This specimen belongs to a study of Ad26.COV2.S vaccination and SARS-CoV-2 variants. Study as a whole: Donor was assigned to the Ad26.COV2.S arm of trial COV1001. Recipients of Ad26.COV2.S got it intramuscularly, once or twice 56 days apart.

The protocol was immunoSEQ multiplex PCR, while the TCRdb copy is restricted to in-frame clones and leaves out a portion. This sample has 350,000 to 450,000 clones, with 83% found just once. CDR3 size: 13 residues. The junction had 1 base not matched to a gene; V was cut back by 5 bases and J by 4 bases. Germline CDR1 reads MNHEY; CDR2 reads SVGAGI. This TCR came from a person between 18 and 59 years old who received the Ad26.COV2.S COVID-19 vaccine or a placebo. The V gene is TRBV6-5, the J gene TRBJ1-5; 8 bases are a match to TRBD1. The sequencing here drew on peripheral blood, taken in a trial of Ad26.COV2.S vaccine versus placebo. The CDR3: CASSRDRNQPQHF. CDR3 sequence (DNA): TGTGCCAGCAGTCGGGACAGGAATCAGCCCCAGCATTTT.